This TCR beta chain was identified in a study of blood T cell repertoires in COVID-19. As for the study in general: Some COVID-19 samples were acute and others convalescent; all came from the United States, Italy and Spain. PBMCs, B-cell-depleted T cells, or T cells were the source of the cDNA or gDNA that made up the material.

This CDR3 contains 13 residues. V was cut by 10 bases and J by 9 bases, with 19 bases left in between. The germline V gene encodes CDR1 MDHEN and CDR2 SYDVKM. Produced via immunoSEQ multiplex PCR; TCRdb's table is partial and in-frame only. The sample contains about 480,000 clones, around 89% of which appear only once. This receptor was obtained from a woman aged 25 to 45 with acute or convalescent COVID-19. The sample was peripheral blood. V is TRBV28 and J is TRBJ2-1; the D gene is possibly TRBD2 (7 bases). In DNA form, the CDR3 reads TGTGCCACCGTGGGAGGGGGGGGCGGTGAGCAGTTCTTC. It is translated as CATVGGGGGEQFF.